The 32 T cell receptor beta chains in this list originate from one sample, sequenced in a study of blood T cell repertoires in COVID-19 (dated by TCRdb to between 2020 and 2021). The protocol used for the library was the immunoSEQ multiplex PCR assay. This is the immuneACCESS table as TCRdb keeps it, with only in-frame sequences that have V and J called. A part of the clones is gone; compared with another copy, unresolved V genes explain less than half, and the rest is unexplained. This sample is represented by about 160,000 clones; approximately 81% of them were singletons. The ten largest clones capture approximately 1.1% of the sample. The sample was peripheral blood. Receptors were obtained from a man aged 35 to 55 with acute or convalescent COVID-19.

CDR3 coding DNA: TGTGCCAGCAGCCAAACACTAGCGGGGGGGCAGGGGAGGACAGATACGCAGTATTTT. It codes for CASSQTLAGGQGRTDTQYF. V and J are TRBV3-1 (or the pseudogene TRBV3-2) and TRBJ2-3; 13 nucleotides line up with TRBD2. The CDR3 covers 19 residues. V trimming: 2 bases; J trimming: 3 bases; junction bases outside the gene matches: 11. Germline V gene lookup returns CDR1 LGHDT and CDR2 YNNKEL (reference sequence).

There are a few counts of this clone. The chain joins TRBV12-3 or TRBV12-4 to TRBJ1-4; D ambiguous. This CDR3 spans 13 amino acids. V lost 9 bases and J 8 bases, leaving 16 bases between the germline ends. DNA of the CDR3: TGTGCCAGTGTGAGGGAAAAAGGGGAAAAACTGTTTTTT. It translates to CASVREKGEKLFF.

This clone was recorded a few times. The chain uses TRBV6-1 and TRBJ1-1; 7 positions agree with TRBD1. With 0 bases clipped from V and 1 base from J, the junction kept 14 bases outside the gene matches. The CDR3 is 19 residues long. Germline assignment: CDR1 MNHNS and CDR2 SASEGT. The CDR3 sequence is CASSEASYRGGVSNTEAFF. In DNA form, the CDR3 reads TGTGCCAGCAGTGAAGCGAGTTACAGGGGTGGGGTATCGAACACTGAAGCTTTCTTT.

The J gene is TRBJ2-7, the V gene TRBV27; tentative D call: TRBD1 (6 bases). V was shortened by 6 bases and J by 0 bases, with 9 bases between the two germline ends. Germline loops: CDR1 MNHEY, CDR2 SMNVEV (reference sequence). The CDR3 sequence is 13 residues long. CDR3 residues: CASSRDTSYEQYF. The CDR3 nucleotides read TGTGCCAGCAGCCGGGACACCTCCTACGAGCAGTACTTC.

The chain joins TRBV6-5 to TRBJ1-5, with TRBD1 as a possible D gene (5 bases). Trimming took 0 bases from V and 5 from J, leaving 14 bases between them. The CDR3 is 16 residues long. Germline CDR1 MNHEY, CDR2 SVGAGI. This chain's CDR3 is CASSYSSGRVDQPQHF. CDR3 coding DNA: TGTGCCAGCAGTTACTCTAGTGGCAGGGTTGATCAGCCCCAGCATTTT.

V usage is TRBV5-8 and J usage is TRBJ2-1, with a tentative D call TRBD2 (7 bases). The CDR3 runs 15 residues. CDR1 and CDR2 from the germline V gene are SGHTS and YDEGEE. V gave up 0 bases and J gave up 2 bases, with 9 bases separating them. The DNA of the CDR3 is TGTGCCAGCAGCTTGGTAGGGGGGGCCTACAATGAGCAGTTCTTC. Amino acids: CASSLVGGAYNEQFF.

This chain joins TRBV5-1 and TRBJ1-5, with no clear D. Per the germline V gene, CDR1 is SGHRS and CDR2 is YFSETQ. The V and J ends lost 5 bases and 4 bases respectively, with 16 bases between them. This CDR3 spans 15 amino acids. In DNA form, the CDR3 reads TGCGCCAGCAGTTTCATGGGCGAGAGAAATCAGCCCCAGCATTTT. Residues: CASSFMGERNQPQHF.

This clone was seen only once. The CDR3 DNA reads as TGTGCCAGCAGCCCGTATCAGGGGGTGGGTCAGCCCCAGCATTTT. Protein sequence: CASSPYQGVGQPQHF. The chain couples TRBV7-2 to TRBJ1-5, with 7 positions matching TRBD1. Germline loops: CDR1 SGHTA, CDR2 FQGNSA. CDR3 length: 15 residues. Losses at the gene ends were 5 bases for V and 6 bases for J; bases not matched to a gene: 10.

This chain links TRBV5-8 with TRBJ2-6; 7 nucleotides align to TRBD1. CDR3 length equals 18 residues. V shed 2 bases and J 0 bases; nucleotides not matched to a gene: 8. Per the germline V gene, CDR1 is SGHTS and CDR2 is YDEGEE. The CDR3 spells CASSFRTGGTSGANVLTF. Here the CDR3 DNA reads TGTGCCAGCAGCTTCCGGACAGGAGGAACCTCTGGGGCCAACGTCCTGACTTTC.

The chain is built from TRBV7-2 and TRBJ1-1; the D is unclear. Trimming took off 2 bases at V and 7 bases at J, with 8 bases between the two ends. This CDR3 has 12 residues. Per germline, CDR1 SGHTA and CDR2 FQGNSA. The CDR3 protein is CASSLYNGEAFF. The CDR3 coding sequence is TGTGCCAGCAGCTTATATAACGGTGAAGCTTTCTTT.

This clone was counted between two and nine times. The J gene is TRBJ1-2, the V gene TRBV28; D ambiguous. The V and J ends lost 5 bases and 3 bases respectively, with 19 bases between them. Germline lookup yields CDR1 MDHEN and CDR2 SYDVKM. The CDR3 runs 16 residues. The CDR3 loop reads CASSTGGSDVYYGYTF. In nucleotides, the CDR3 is TGTGCCAGCAGTACCGGAGGATCCGACGTTTACTATGGCTACACCTTC.

The DNA for the CDR3 is TGTGCCAGCAGCTTAGGTAGGACAGGGCTGCGCGAGCAGTACTTC. Translation: CASSLGRTGLREQYF. The V and J genes are TRBV11-1 and TRBJ2-7; 8 positions agree with TRBD1. The CDR3 contains 15 residues. Trimming removed 1 base from V and 6 bases from J; junction bases left unmatched: 8. Germline loops: CDR1 SGHAT, CDR2 FQDESV (reference sequence).

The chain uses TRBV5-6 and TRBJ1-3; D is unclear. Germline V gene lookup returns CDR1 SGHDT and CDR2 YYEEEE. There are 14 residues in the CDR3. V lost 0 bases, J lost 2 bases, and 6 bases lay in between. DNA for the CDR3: TGTGCCAGCAGCTTGGTGCAGGCTGGAAACACCATATATTTT. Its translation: CASSLVQAGNTIYF.

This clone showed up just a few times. The CDR3 nucleotides read TGTGCCAGCAGCGTAGCTGGGGGACTACCTCCCCGGGAGACCCAGTACTTC. This encodes CASSVAGGLPPRETQYF. The V gene is TRBV9, the J gene TRBJ2-5; 7 bases line up with TRBD2. Germline CDR1 SGDLS, CDR2 YYNGEE. The CDR3 sequence is 17 residues long. V lost 0 bases, J lost 5 bases, and 13 bases stayed unmatched.

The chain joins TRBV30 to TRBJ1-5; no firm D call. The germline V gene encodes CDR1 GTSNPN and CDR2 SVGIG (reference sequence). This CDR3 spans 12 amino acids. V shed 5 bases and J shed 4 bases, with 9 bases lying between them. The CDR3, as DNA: TGTGCCTGGGACCGGGTAAATCAGCCCCAGCATTTT. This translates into CAWDRVNQPQHF.

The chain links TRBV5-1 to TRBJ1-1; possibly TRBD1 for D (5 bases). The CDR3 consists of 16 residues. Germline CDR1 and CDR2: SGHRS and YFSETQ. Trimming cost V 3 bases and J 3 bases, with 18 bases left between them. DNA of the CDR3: TGCGCCAGCAGCTCCAGGATGGGGCTAGGGGACACTGAAGCTTTCTTT. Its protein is CASSSRMGLGDTEAFF.

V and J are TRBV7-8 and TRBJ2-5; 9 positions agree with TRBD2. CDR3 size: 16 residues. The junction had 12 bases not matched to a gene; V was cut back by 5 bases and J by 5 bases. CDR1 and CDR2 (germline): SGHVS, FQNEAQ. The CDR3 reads CASSPDGAGGHETQYF. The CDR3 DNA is TGTGCCAGCAGCCCAGACGGGGCGGGGGGGCATGAGACCCAGTACTTC.

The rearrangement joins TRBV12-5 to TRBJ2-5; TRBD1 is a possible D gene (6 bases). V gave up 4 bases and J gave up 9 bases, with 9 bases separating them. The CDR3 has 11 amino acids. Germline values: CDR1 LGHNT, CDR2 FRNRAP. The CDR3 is CASGSRGSQYF. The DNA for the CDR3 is TGTGCTAGTGGTTCCAGGGGATCCCAGTACTTC. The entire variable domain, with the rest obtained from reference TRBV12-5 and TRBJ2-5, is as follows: DARVTQTPRHKVTEMGQEVTMRCQPILGHNTVFWYRQTMMQGLELLAYFRNRAPLDDSGMPKDRFSAEMPDATLATLKIQPSEPRDSAVYFCASGSRGSQYFGPGTRLLVL.

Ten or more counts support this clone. The CDR3 spells CASSRGTATNDQLFF. The CDR3 DNA reads as TGTGCCAGCAGCCGGGGGACAGCTACTAATGATCAGCTGTTTTTT. The chain combines TRBV7-8 with TRBJ1-4; TRBD1 matches 7 bases. The germline V gene has CDR1 SGHVS and CDR2 FQNEAQ. The CDR3 extends over 15 amino acids. The V segment lost 5 bases and the J segment 14 bases; nucleotides outside the gene matches: 17.

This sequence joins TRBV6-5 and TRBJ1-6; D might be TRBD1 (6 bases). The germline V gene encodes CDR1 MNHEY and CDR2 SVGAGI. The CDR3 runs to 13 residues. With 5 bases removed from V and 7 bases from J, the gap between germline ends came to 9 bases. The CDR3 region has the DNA TGTGCCAGCAGTACCGGACAGAATTCACCCCTCCACTTT. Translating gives CASSTGQNSPLHF.

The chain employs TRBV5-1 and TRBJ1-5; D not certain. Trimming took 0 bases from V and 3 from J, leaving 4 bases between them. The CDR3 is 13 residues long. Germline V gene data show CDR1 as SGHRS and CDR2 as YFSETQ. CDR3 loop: CASSLGLNQPQHF. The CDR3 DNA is TGCGCCAGCAGCTTGGGGCTCAATCAGCCCCAGCATTTT.

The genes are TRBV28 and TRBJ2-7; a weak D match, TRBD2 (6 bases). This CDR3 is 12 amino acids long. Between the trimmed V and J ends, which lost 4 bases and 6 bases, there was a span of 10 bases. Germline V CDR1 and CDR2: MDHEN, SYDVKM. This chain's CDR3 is CASSSAGREQYF. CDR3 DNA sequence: TGTGCCAGCAGTTCTGCGGGGCGCGAGCAGTACTTC.

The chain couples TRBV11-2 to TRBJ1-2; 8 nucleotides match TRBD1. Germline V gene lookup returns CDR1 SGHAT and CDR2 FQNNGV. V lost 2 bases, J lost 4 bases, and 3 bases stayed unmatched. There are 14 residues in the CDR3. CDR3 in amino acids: CASSLFTGGYGYTF. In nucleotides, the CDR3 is TGTGCCAGCAGCTTATTTACAGGGGGCTATGGCTACACCTTC.

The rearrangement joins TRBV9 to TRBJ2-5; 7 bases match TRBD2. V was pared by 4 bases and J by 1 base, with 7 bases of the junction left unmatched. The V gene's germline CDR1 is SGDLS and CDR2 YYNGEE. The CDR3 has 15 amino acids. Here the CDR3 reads CASSILGTIQETQYF. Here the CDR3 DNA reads TGTGCCAGCAGCATTCTGGGGACTATCCAAGAGACCCAGTACTTC. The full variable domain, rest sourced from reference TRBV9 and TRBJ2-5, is DSGVTQTPKHLITATGQRVTLRCSPRSGDLSVYWYQQSLDQGLQFLIQYYNGEERAKGNILERFSAQQFPDLHSELNLSSLELGDSALYFCASSILGTIQETQYFGPGTRLLVL.

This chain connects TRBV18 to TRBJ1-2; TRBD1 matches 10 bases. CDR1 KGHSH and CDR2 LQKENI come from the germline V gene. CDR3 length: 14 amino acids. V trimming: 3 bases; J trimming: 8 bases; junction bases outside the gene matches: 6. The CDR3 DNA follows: TGTGCCAGCTCACCGGACAGGGGGACGAAAGGCTACACCTTC. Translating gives CASSPDRGTKGYTF.

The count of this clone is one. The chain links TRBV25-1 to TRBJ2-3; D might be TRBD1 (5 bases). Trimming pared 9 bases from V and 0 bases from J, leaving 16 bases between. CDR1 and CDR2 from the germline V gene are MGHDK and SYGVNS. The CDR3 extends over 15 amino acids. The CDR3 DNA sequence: TGTGCCAGTTCTGACAGAGCAACTAGCACAGATACGCAGTATTTT. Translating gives CASSDRATSTDTQYF.

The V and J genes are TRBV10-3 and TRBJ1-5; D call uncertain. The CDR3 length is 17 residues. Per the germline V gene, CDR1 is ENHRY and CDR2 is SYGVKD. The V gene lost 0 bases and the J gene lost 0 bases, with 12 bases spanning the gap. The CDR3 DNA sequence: TGTGCCATCAGTGAGTCTGCCAGTTATGATAGCAATCAGCCCCAGCATTTT. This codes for CAISESASYDSNQPQHF.

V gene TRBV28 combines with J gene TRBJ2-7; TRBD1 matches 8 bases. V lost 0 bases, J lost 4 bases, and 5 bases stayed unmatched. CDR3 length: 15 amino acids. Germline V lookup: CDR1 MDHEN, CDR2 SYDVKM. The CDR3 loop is CASSLWDRDLYEQYF. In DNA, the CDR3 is TGTGCCAGCAGTTTATGGGACAGGGACTTGTACGAGCAGTACTTC. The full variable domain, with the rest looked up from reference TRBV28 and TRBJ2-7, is DVKVTQSSRYLVKRTGEKVFLECVQDMDHENMFWYRQDPGLGLRLIYFSYDVKMKEKGDIPEGYSVSREKKERFSLILESASTNQTSMYLCASSLWDRDLYEQYFGPGTRLTVT.

The CDR3 loop reads CASSLQGGLWFF. For the CDR3, the DNA is TGTGCCAGCAGCTTACAGGGGGGTCTGTGGTTCTTC. This sequence joins TRBV7-3 and TRBJ2-1, with a weak D call TRBD1 (7 bases). V lost 2 bases and J 15 bases, leaving 14 bases between the germline ends. Germline values: CDR1 SGHTA, CDR2 FQGTGA. The length of the CDR3 is 12 residues.

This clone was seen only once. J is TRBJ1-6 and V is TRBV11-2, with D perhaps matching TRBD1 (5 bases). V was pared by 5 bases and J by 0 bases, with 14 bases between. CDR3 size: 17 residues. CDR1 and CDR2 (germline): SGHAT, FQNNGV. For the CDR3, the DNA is TGTGCCAGCAGCCACGGGAGGGGTAGCTCCTATAATTCACCCCTCCACTTT. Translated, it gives CASSHGRGSSYNSPLHF.

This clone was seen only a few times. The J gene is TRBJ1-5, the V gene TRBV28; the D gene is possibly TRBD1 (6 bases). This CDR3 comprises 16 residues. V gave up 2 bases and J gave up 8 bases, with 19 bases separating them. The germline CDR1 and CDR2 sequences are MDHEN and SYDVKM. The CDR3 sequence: CASSLRGGKKSEPQHF. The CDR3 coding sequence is TGTGCCAGCAGTTTAAGGGGGGGGAAGAAATCAGAGCCCCAGCATTTT.

In DNA form, the CDR3 reads TGTGCTAGTGGTTCGACGGGACTAGCGGTCCTATACAATGAGCAGTTCTTC. This translates into CASGSTGLAVLYNEQFF. The gene calls are TRBV12-5 and TRBJ2-1, with 11 nucleotides matching TRBD2. The CDR3 is 17 residues long. J was trimmed by 4 bases and V by 4 bases; bases with no gene match: 9. Per germline, CDR1 LGHNT and CDR2 FRNRAP.